This T cell receptor beta chain stems from a study of metastatic and nonmetastatic thyroid tumors. Study context: A comparison of repertoires was made across blood and tumor or nodule tissue from malignant and benign thyroid patients. Broader study findings: Malignant thyroid tumors reportedly had TCR beta diversity that was significantly higher than in benign nodules, in blood and tumor.

TCRdb re-processed the PCR reads through MiXCR. Of about 27,000 clones in the sample, roughly an eighth were seen once. Ten or more counts support this clone. The antigen is undetermined. Different DNA sequences within this sample yield the same CDR3. Thyroid surgery was performed in patients who had received no treatment beforehand. This TCR came from a female donor with papillary thyroid cancer or a benign thyroid nodule (not recorded which). Some clones in this sample may be carry-over from other donors' samples. Sequencing used blood.

CDR3 nucleotide sequence: TGTGCCAGCAGCGTCTCCGGGACAGGGTGGAATGAGCAGTTCTTC. Amino acid sequence: CASSVSGTGWNEQFF. The J gene is TRBJ2-1, the V gene TRBV9, with 9 nucleotides matching TRBD1. This CDR3 region has 15 residues. With V trimmed by 2 bases and J by 7 bases, 7 bases remained unmatched. Per the germline V gene, CDR1 is SGDLS and CDR2 is YYNGEE.